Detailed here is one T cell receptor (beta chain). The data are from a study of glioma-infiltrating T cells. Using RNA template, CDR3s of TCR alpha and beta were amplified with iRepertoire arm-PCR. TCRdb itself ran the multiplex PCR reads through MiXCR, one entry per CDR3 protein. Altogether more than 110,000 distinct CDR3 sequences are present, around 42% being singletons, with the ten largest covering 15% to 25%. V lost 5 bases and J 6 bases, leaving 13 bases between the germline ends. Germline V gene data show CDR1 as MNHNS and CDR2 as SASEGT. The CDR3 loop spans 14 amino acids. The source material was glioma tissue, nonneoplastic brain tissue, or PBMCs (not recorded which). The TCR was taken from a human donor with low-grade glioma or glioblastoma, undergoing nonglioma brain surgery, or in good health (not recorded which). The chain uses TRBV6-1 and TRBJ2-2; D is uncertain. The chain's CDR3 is CASSYNGVAGELFF. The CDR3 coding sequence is TGTGCCAGCAGTTATAATGGGGTTGCCGGGGAGCTGTTTTTT.